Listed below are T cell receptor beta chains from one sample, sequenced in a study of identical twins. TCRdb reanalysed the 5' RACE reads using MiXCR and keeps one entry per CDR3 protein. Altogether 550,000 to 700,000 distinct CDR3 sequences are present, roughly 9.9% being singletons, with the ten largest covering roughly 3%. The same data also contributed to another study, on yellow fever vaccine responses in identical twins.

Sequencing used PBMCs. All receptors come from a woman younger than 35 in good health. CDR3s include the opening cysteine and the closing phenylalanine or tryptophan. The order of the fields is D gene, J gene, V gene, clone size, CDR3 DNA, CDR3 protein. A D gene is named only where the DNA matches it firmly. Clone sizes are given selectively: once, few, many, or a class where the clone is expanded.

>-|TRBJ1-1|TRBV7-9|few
TGTGCCAGCAGCCCACCCGCTGGCGCTGAAGCTTTCTTT
CASSPPAGAEAFF
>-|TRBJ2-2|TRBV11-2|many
TGTGCCAGCAGCTTTGGACCAGGACCGAACACCGGGGAGCTGTTTTTT
CASSFGPGPNTGELFF
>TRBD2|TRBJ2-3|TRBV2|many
TGTGCCATCAGTGAACTAGCGGGGGTGACAGATACGCAGTATTTT
CAISELAGVTDTQYF
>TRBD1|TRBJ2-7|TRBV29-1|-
TGCAGCGTTCCCAAGAGTAAACCGGGACAGGGACACGAGCAGTACTTC
CSVPKSKPGQGHEQYF
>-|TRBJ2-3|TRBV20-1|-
TGCAGTGCTAGAGGATCGAGTACTAGGCTAGATACGCAGTATTTT
CSARGSSTRLDTQYF
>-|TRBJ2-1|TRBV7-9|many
TGTGCCAGCAGCCACAGTGCTGAGCAGTTCTTC
CASSHSAEQFF
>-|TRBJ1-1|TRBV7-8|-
TGTGCCAGCAGCTTAGATCCCAGAGACGTCACTGAAGCTTTCTTT
CASSLDPRDVTEAFF
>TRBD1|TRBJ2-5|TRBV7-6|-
TGTGCCAGCAGCCGACAGGGGGAGGGAGAGACCCAGTACTTC
CASSRQGEGETQYF
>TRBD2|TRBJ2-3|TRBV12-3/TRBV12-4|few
TGTGCCAGCAGTCTAACTAGCGTGGGAGATACGCAGTATTTT
CASSLTSVGDTQYF
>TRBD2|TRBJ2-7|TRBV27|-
TGTGCTACCCGGGACTATTACTCCTACGAGCAGTACTTC
CATRDYYSYEQYF
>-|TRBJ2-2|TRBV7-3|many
TGTGCCAGCAGCTTACTCCCCGGGGAGCTGTTTTTT
CASSLLPGELFF
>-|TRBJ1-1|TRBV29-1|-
TGCAGCGTTCAGACGGCTGAAGCTTTCTTT
CSVQTAEAFF